The 3 T cell receptor beta chains in this list originate from one sample, sequenced in a study of T cells after yellow fever vaccination. TCRdb analysed the 5' RACE reads with MiXCR anew, one entry per CDR3 protein. The repertoire holds about 130,000 distinct CDR3 sequences, with approximately 8.4% as singletons. Sequencing used CD8+ T cells sorted from PBMCs, obtained on the day of the yellow fever booster vaccination. The source of these receptors is a young man who received the YFV17D yellow fever vaccine.

J is TRBJ2-7 and V is TRBV6-2 or TRBV6-3, with a possible D match to TRBD1 (5 bases). In germline, CDR1 is MNHEY, CDR2 SVGEGT. The germline V and J ends were trimmed by 4 bases and 6 bases, with 13 bases remaining between them. The CDR3 consists of 13 residues. This CDR3 reads CASSLGHGAEQYF. The CDR3 DNA reads as TGTGCCAGCAGTTTGGGTCATGGGGCCGAGCAGTACTTC.

A few counts support this clonotype. The J gene is TRBJ2-6, the V gene TRBV6-5, with D maybe TRBD2 (6 bases). CDR3 size: 17 residues. V was shortened by 3 bases and J by 1 base, with 13 bases between the two germline ends. Germline V gene lookup returns CDR1 MNHEY and CDR2 SVGAGI. The CDR3: CASSYWRGPSGANVLTF. The CDR3 DNA is TGTGCCAGCAGTTATTGGCGGGGACCATCTGGGGCCAACGTCCTGACTTTC.

The chain couples TRBV19 to TRBJ1-1; possibly TRBD1 for D (6 bases). The CDR3 extends over 13 amino acids. Germline V gene sequence: CDR1 LNHDA, CDR2 SQIVND (reference sequence). Trimming removed 7 bases at V and 7 bases at J, with 16 bases between. CDR3 DNA: TGTGCCAGTATCCACAGGGACGGACTTGAAGCTTTCTTT. Amino acids: CASIHRDGLEAFF. The variable domain in full, with the rest retrieved from reference TRBV19 and TRBJ1-1, is DGGITQSPKYLFRKEGQNVTLSCEQNLNHDAMYWYRQDPGQGLRLIYYSQIVNDFQKGDIAEGYSVSREKKESFPLTVTSAQKNPTAFYLCASIHRDGLEAFFGQGTRLTVV.